This TCR beta chain is from a study of CD8 T cells in Susac syndrome. cDNA came from approximately 0.5 to 1 ug RNA primed by random hexamers. TCR beta CDR3 was amplified by immunoSEQ covering 54 Vbeta and 13 Jbeta. TCRdb redid the calling of the immunoSEQ multiplex PCR reads with MiXCR, one entry per CDR3 protein. The repertoire holds fewer than 250,000 distinct CDR3 sequences, with around nine tenths as singletons. Control patients had untreated stable or active relapsing-remitting multiple sclerosis by revised McDonald criteria. The TCR originated in a human donor with multiple sclerosis. Sequencing input: CD8+ T cells from PBMCs.

The CDR3 region is CASSQGTASTDTQYF. The CDR3 DNA reads as TGTGCCAGCAGCCAGGGGACTGCTAGCACAGATACGCAGTATTTT. V usage is TRBV9 and J usage is TRBJ2-3; D may be TRBD1 or TRBD2 (6 bases each). In germline, CDR1 is SGDLS, CDR2 YYNGEE. The CDR3 covers 15 residues. Trimming removed 4 bases from V and 0 bases from J, with 12 bases in between.